This T cell receptor beta chain came from a study of T cell responses to AZD1222 COVID-19 vaccine. Measured with immunoSEQ multiplex PCR; TCRdb has only the in-frame clones, and not every one. The sample gives 70,000 to 95,000 clones, roughly 88% of which show up once; 1.3% to 1.5% is in the top ten. The CDR3 has 14 residues. CDR1 and CDR2 (germline): SGHTA, FQGNSA. V was pared by 3 bases and J by 5 bases, with 14 bases between. The J gene is TRBJ2-7, the V gene TRBV7-2; D uncertain. The receptor comes from an adult who received the AZD1222 COVID-19 vaccine. The sequences come from peripheral blood, collected 28 days after the second AZD1222 dose. The CDR3 DNA is TGTGCCAGCAGCTTGCAGGTCGACCGGAACGAGCAGTACTTC. Translating it yields CASSLQVDRNEQYF.